The source of this T cell receptor beta chain is a study of T cells in Graves' hyperthyroidism and ophthalmopathy. Trimming pared 3 bases from V and 1 base from J, leaving 9 bases between. This CDR3 is 14 amino acids long. Germline V gene sequence: CDR1 KGHSH, CDR2 LQKENI. It was RNA transcripts that yielded the amplified TCR beta CDR3 regions. First-round RT-PCR of the TCR CDR3 relied on the HTBI primer set. TCRdb analysed the multiplex PCR reads with MiXCR anew, one entry per CDR3 protein. The repertoire holds 400,000 to 500,000 distinct CDR3 sequences, with around 14% as singletons. Ten or more counts support this clonotype.

The sequenced material came from blood. The V call is TRBV18, the J call TRBJ1-2, with D perhaps TRBD1 (5 bases). The TCR sequence derives from a woman aged 18-29 years with Graves' hyperthyroidism. The CDR3 nucleotides are TGTGCCAGCTCACCGGGGGGAATTAACTATGGCTACACCTTC. This gives the protein CASSPGGINYGYTF.